One sample yielded the 30 T cell receptor beta chains listed below, sequenced in a study of Graves' ophthalmopathy and Graves' hyperthyroidism. The study amplified TCR beta CDR3 regions using RNA transcripts. First-round RT-PCR employed HTBI primers, with a second-round multiplex PCR after it. Each CDR3 protein is one row after TCRdb ran MiXCR on the multiplex PCR reads. The repertoire includes about 400,000 distinct CDR3 sequences, approximately 20% of them detected once, and around 1.4% sits in the top ten. What was sequenced was peripheral blood. Receptor source: a woman between 18 and 29 years old with Graves' ophthalmopathy.

This clonotype was counted ten times or more. This rearrangement joins TRBV20-1 to TRBJ1-1; D perhaps matches TRBD1 (6 bases). V gave up 1 base and J gave up 1 base, with 7 bases separating them. Germline V lookup: CDR1 DFQATT, CDR2 SNEGSKA (reference sequence). CDR3 length: 13 residues. The CDR3 DNA sequence: TGCAGTGCTAGAGGGGGGCCGAACACTGAAGCTTTCTTT. It codes for CSARGGPNTEAFF.

This clonotype showed up many times. V is TRBV19 and J is TRBJ2-7; 12 bases are a match to TRBD2. The CDR3 spans 16 residues. Germline trimming cut 5 bases from V and 3 bases from J; bases unmatched to any gene: 8. In germline, CDR1 is LNHDA, CDR2 SQIVND (reference sequence). The CDR3 bases are TGTGCCAGTAGTTCCCTGACGACTAGCGGGAGCTACGAGCAGTACTTC. Amino acid sequence: CASSSLTTSGSYEQYF.

This clonotype was counted many times. The chain is built from TRBV20-1 and TRBJ2-7; 9 positions match TRBD1. Germline V gene data show CDR1 as DFQATT and CDR2 as SNEGSKA (reference sequence). The V and J ends lost 5 bases and 6 bases, in that order; junction bases with no gene match: 8. This CDR3 contains 13 residues. Here the CDR3 reads CSAPRQGGGEQYF. In DNA, the CDR3 is TGCAGTGCTCCTAGACAGGGGGGGGGCGAGCAGTACTTC.

This clonotype was counted many times. The chain has TRBV12-3 or TRBV12-4 and TRBJ1-1; TRBD1 is a possible D gene (6 bases). The V and J ends lost 6 bases and 4 bases respectively, with 15 bases between them. The CDR3 spans 14 residues. This chain's CDR3 is CASSLRGGVTEAFF. In DNA form, the CDR3 reads TGTGCCAGCAGCCTCAGGGGCGGGGTCACTGAAGCTTTCTTT.

This clonotype showed up many times. The rearrangement links TRBV10-2 to TRBJ2-7; D call uncertain. V lost 6 bases to trimming and J lost 0 bases, with 6 bases between them. The CDR3 runs to 12 residues. Germline values: CDR1 WSHSY, CDR2 SAAADI. The CDR3: CASRGRSYEQYF. CDR3 DNA: TGCGCCAGCAGAGGCCGCTCCTACGAGCAGTACTTC.

J is TRBJ1-1 and V is TRBV20-1; D is unresolved. Trimming pared 6 bases from V and 9 bases from J, leaving 8 bases between. The CDR3 is made up of 9 amino acids. In germline, CDR1 is DFQATT, CDR2 SNEGSKA (reference sequence). The CDR3 nucleotides read TGCAGTGCATTCCGCAAAGCTTTCTTT. Its protein product is CSAFRKAFF.

Ten or more counts support this clonotype. The CDR3 loop reads CASSLGQGESGELFF. CDR3 nucleotides: TGTGCCAGCAGCTTAGGCCAGGGAGAGAGCGGGGAGCTGTTTTTT. V is TRBV7-2 and J is TRBJ2-2; D may be TRBD1 or TRBD2 (5 bases each). This CDR3 comprises 15 residues. From germline, CDR1 is SGHTA and CDR2 FQGNSA. The ends were cut back, 1 base at V and 7 bases at J, with 13 bases in the middle.

This clonotype showed up many times. The chain is built from TRBV28 and TRBJ1-1; D may be TRBD1 (5 bases). The V end lost 2 bases, the J end lost 4 bases, and 11 bases lay between the germline ends. The CDR3 has 14 amino acids. CDR1 and CDR2 (germline): MDHEN, SYDVKM. The CDR3 sequence is CASSLGAGSTEAFF. CDR3 nucleotides: TGTGCCAGCAGTTTAGGGGCGGGGAGCACTGAAGCTTTCTTT.

This clonotype was counted many times. V gene TRBV10-3 combines with J gene TRBJ1-3; D not resolved. Between the trimmed V and J ends, which lost 3 bases and 4 bases, there was a span of 7 bases. Germline loops: CDR1 ENHRY, CDR2 SYGVKD. This CDR3 is built from 13 residues. CDR3 sequence reads: CAISDSLGNTIYF. Here the CDR3 DNA reads TGTGCCATCAGTGATAGCCTCGGAAACACCATATATTTT.

This clonotype was seen many times. V and J are TRBV28 and TRBJ2-7, with D possibly TRBD1 on 6 matching bases. The CDR3 has 14 amino acids. Trimming took 4 bases from V and 4 from J, leaving 14 bases between them. Per the germline V gene, CDR1 is MDHEN and CDR2 is SYDVKM. CDR3 bases: TGTGCCAGCAGTTCCTCCCGGACAGTTTACGAGCAGTACTTC. Protein sequence: CASSSSRTVYEQYF.

This clonotype appeared a single time. The chain employs TRBV15 and TRBJ1-1; 12 bases are a match to TRBD1. The junction had 8 bases not matched to a gene; V was cut back by 5 bases and J by 7 bases. The CDR3 length is 15 residues. Germline loops: CDR1 LNHNV, CDR2 YYDKDF (reference sequence). The CDR3 nucleotides are TGTGCCACCAGCCGTCTGGGACAGGGGGCCAATGAAGCTTTCTTT. As protein: CATSRLGQGANEAFF. The full variable domain, its missing parts supplied by reference TRBV15 and TRBJ1-1, is DAMVIQNPRYQVTQFGKPVTLSCSQTLNHNVMYWYQQKSSQAPKLLFHYYDKDFNNEADTPDNFQSRRPNTSFCFLDIRSPGLGDTAMYLCATSRLGQGANEAFFGQGTRLTVV.

This clonotype has at least ten counts. The V call is TRBV6-5, the J call TRBJ1-5; D remains unclear. The CDR3 spans 14 residues. V was shortened by 0 bases and J by 3 bases, with 6 bases between the two germline ends. Per the germline V gene, CDR1 is MNHEY and CDR2 is SVGAGI. In DNA form, the CDR3 reads TGTGCCAGCAGTTACTCGCACAACAATCAGCCCCAGCATTTT. Amino acids: CASSYSHNNQPQHF.

This clonotype was detected many times. This sequence joins TRBV20-1 and TRBJ2-7; D remains unclear. The CDR3 covers 13 residues. Germline lookup yields CDR1 DFQATT and CDR2 SNEGSKA (reference sequence). The V and J ends lost 6 bases and 2 bases respectively, with 14 bases between them. The CDR3 here is CSANLDGTYEQYF. The CDR3 nucleotides are TGCAGTGCGAACCTTGACGGAACCTACGAGCAGTACTTC.

Many counts were recorded for this clonotype. The rearrangement joins TRBV5-1 to TRBJ1-5, with D possibly being TRBD1 (5 bases). The CDR3 runs 16 residues. CDR1 is SGHRS and CDR2 is YFSETQ in the germline V gene. Between the trimmed V and J ends, which lost 0 bases and 0 bases, there was a span of 10 bases. CDR3 bases: TGCGCCAGCAGCTTGGGGGACCGAAATAGCAATCAGCCCCAGCATTTT. Translating gives CASSLGDRNSNQPQHF.

The chain recombines TRBV7-2 with TRBJ1-1, with 7 bases that match TRBD1. Germline V CDR1 and CDR2: SGHTA, FQGNSA. V trimming: 3 bases; J trimming: 5 bases; junction bases outside the gene matches: 6. This CDR3 comprises 14 residues. Written as DNA, the CDR3 is TGTGCCAGCAGCTTCCAGGGGGGAGCGACTGAAGCTTTCTTT. It yields the protein CASSFQGGATEAFF.

The chain employs TRBV7-8 and TRBJ2-5, with TRBD2 as a possible D gene (6 bases). The CDR3 has 13 amino acids. V was trimmed by 5 bases and J by 6 bases, leaving 13 bases between them. Germline values: CDR1 SGHVS, CDR2 FQNEAQ. The CDR3 region has the DNA TGTGCCAGCAGCCCGGGGGTTCAGAAGACCCAGTACTTC. Residues: CASSPGVQKTQYF.

This clonotype was detected many times. The chain links TRBV6-5 to TRBJ2-7; 7 bases agree with TRBD1. The CDR3 is made up of 14 amino acids. The trim removed 6 bases at V and 0 bases at J, leaving 5 bases unmatched. Germline V gene sequence: CDR1 MNHEY, CDR2 SVGAGI. In DNA, the CDR3 is TGTGCCAGCAGGACAGGGCCCAGCTCCTACGAGCAGTACTTC. It encodes CASRTGPSSYEQYF.

This clonotype was seen ten or more times. This sequence joins TRBV6-1 and TRBJ1-5, with 7 nucleotides matching TRBD1. Germline values: CDR1 MNHNS, CDR2 SASEGT. The junction had 13 bases not matched to a gene; V was cut back by 1 base and J by 7 bases. The CDR3 covers 17 residues. The CDR3 sequence: CASSEEFMRTGKQPQHF. CDR3 bases: TGTGCCAGCAGTGAAGAGTTTATGCGGACAGGAAAGCAGCCCCAGCATTTT.

This clonotype was recorded many times. The chain recombines TRBV12-3 or TRBV12-4 with TRBJ2-5; D is unclear. The CDR3 sequence is 11 residues long. The V end was cut by 4 bases, the J end by 7 bases, with 7 bases between. In DNA form, the CDR3 reads TGTGCCAGCAGTTCTACCCGGACCCAGTACTTC. Its protein product is CASSSTRTQYF.

The rearrangement joins TRBV12-3 or TRBV12-4 to TRBJ2-7; 10 bases fit TRBD1. This CDR3 has 15 residues. The junction had 5 bases not matched to a gene; V was cut back by 4 bases and J by 2 bases. The CDR3 protein is CASSYPGQGTYEQYF. As DNA, the CDR3 is TGTGCCAGCAGTTACCCGGGACAGGGGACCTACGAGCAGTACTTC.

The gene calls are TRBV11-2 and TRBJ2-5; D is uncertain. CDR3 length: 15 amino acids. The germline V and J ends were trimmed by 1 base and 1 base, with 10 bases remaining between them. Germline values: CDR1 SGHAT, CDR2 FQNNGV. The CDR3 bases are TGTGCCAGCAGCTTAGTAGACTTATTCCAAGAGACCCAGTACTTC. Amino acids: CASSLVDLFQETQYF.

The chain is built from TRBV12-3 or TRBV12-4 and TRBJ1-1; no reliable D call. Trimming pared 1 base from V and 3 bases from J, leaving 6 bases between. There are 13 residues in the CDR3. CDR3 in DNA: TGTGCCAGCAGTTTAGTTATGGACACTGAAGCTTTCTTT. Its translation is CASSLVMDTEAFF.

This clonotype was recorded many times. The chain uses TRBV15 and TRBJ1-1; 9 bases match TRBD1. V lost 5 bases, J lost 5 bases, and 9 bases stayed unmatched. The V gene's germline CDR1 is LNHNV and CDR2 YYDKDF (reference sequence). The CDR3 length is 15 residues. The CDR3 reads CATSRGATGGTEAFF. The CDR3 DNA reads as TGTGCCACCAGCCGCGGAGCGACAGGGGGGACTGAAGCTTTCTTT.

This clonotype was counted many times. The V gene is TRBV12-3 or TRBV12-4, the J gene TRBJ2-7, with D possibly matching TRBD2 (5 bases). The CDR3 is 15 amino acids. Trimming took off 3 bases at V and 2 bases at J, with 14 bases between the two ends. The CDR3 here is CASSLLSVGAYEQYF. CDR3 nucleotides: TGTGCCAGCAGTTTGCTTTCTGTGGGAGCCTACGAGCAGTACTTC.

This clonotype has a count of ten or more. The chain recombines TRBV12-3 or TRBV12-4 with TRBJ1-5, with D perhaps matching TRBD1 (6 bases). The CDR3 totals 14 residues. Between the trimmed V and J ends, which lost 5 bases and 0 bases, there was a span of 8 bases. The DNA of the CDR3 is TGTGCCAGCAGTGAGGGGGATAGCAATCAGCCCCAGCATTTT. Its translation: CASSEGDSNQPQHF.

This chain joins TRBV7-3 and TRBJ1-1; 7 nucleotides line up with TRBD1. The CDR3 spans 14 residues. The germline V gene encodes CDR1 SGHTA and CDR2 FQGTGA. Trimming cost V 3 bases and J 1 base; bases outside gene matches: 2. The CDR3 loop is CASSFDRENTEAFF. The CDR3 DNA follows: TGTGCCAGCAGCTTCGACAGGGAGAACACTGAAGCTTTCTTT.

This clonotype was detected ten times or more. CDR3 in DNA: TGTGCCAGCAGTTCCACAGGGTCTGAAGCTTTCTTT. Translation gives CASSSTGSEAFF. The chain joins TRBV6-2 or TRBV6-3 to TRBJ1-1; D may be TRBD1 (6 bases). This CDR3 is 12 amino acids long. V lost 4 bases and J 6 bases, leaving 9 bases between the germline ends. Germline assignment: CDR1 MNHEY and CDR2 SVGEGT.

This clonotype has at least ten counts. J is TRBJ2-7 and V is TRBV19; 7 bases match TRBD1. Germline V lookup: CDR1 LNHDA, CDR2 SQIVND (reference sequence). V gave up 3 bases and J gave up 3 bases; unmatched junction bases: 5. This CDR3 spans 14 amino acids. The CDR3 DNA sequence: TGTGCCAGTAGTATCGCACAGGGGTACTACGAGCAGTACTTC. This codes for CASSIAQGYYEQYF.

This clonotype was picked up many times. J is TRBJ2-1 and V is TRBV6-1; perhaps TRBD2 as D (6 bases). CDR1 and CDR2 from the germline V gene are MNHNS and SASEGT. The CDR3 runs 13 residues. V lost 7 bases and J lost 4, with 11 bases in between. The CDR3 is CASKRGEYNEQFF. The CDR3 DNA follows: TGTGCCAGCAAACGCGGGGAGTACAATGAGCAGTTCTTC.

The sample holds many counts of this clonotype. The CDR3 DNA is TGTGCCACGAGGGGCCTCTGGGGCACTGAAGCTTTCTTT. Translated: CATRGLWGTEAFF. The chain couples TRBV19 to TRBJ1-1, with D possibly matching TRBD1 (5 bases). Germline CDR1 LNHDA, CDR2 SQIVND (reference sequence). The CDR3 totals 13 residues. Trimming took off 10 bases at V and 4 bases at J, with 16 bases between the two ends.